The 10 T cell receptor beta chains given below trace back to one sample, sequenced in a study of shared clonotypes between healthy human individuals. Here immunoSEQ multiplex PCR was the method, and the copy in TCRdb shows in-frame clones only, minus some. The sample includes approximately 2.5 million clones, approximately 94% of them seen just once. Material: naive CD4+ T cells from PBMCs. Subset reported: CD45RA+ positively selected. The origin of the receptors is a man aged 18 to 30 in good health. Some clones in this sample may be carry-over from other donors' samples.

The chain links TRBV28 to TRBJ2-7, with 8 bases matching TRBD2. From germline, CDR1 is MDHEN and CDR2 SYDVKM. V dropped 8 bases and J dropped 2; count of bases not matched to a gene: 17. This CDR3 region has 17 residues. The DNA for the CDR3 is TGTGCCAGCGTTTGGGGGGGGAGCGGGGGACCCGCCTACGAGCAGTACTTC. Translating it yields CASVWGGSGGPAYEQYF.

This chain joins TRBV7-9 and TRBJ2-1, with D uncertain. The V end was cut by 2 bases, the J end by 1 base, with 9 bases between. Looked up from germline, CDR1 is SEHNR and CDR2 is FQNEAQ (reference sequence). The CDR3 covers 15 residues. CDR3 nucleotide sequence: TGTGCCAGCAGCTTAAAAGCTGGTTCCTACAATGAGCAGTTCTTC. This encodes CASSLKAGSYNEQFF.

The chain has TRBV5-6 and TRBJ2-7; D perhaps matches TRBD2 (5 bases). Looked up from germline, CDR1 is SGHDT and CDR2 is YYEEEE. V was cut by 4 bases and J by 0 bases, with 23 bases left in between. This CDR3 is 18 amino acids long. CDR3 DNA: TGTGCCAGCAGCCTCCGGCGGATATCGGGGAGTCGCTCCTACGAGCAGTACTTC. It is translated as CASSLRRISGSRSYEQYF.

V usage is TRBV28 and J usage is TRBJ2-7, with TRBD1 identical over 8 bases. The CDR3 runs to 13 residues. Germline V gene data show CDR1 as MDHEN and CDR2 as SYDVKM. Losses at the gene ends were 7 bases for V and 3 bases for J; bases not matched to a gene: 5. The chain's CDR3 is CASNQGAGYEQYF. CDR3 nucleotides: TGTGCCAGCAACCAGGGGGCTGGCTACGAGCAGTACTTC.

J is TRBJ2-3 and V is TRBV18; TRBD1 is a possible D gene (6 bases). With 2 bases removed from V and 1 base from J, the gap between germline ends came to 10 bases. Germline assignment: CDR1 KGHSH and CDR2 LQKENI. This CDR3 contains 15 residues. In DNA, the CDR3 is TGTGCCAGCTCACCAGGGACACTCCGCACAGATACGCAGTATTTT. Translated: CASSPGTLRTDTQYF.

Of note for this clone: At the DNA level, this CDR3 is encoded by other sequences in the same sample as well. The DNA for the CDR3 is TGTGCCTGGAGCCCTGGGCCCTATGGCTACACCTTC. The encoded protein is CAWSPGPYGYTF. V is TRBV30 and J is TRBJ1-2; D gene unclear. The CDR3 contains 12 residues. Per the germline V gene, CDR1 is GTSNPN and CDR2 is SVGIG (reference sequence). Between the trimmed V and J ends, which lost 3 bases and 4 bases, there was a span of 9 bases.

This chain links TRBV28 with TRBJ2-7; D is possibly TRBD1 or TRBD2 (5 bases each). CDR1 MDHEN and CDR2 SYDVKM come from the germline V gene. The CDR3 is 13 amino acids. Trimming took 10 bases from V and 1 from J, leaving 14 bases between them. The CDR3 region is CATWDGRSYEQYF. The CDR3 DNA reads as TGTGCCACCTGGGACGGACGATCCTACGAGCAGTACTTC. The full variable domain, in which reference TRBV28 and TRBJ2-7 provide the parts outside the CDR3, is DVKVTQSSRYLVKRTGEKVFLECVQDMDHENMFWYRQDPGLGLRLIYFSYDVKMKEKGDIPEGYSVSREKKERFSLILESASTNQTSMYLCATWDGRSYEQYFGPGTRLTVT.

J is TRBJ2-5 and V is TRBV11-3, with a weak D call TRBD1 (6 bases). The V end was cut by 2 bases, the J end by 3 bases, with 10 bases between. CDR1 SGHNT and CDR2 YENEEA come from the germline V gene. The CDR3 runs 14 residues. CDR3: CASSLRGTKETQYF. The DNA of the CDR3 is TGTGCCAGCAGCTTAAGGGGGACGAAAGAGACCCAGTACTTC.

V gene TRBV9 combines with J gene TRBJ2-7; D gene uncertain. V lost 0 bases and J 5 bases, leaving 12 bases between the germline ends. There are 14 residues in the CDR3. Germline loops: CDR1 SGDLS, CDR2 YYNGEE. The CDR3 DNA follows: TGTGCCAGCAGCGTAGGTGGAGACCTGCACGAGCAGTACTTC. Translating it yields CASSVGGDLHEQYF.

This CDR3 is CASSLAGGAAETQYF. The CDR3 nucleotides are TGTGCCAGCAGCTTAGCGGGGGGCGCGGCAGAGACCCAGTACTTC. The V gene is TRBV7-2, the J gene TRBJ2-5; the D call may be TRBD1 or TRBD2 (6 bases each). V lost 0 bases and J 4 bases, leaving 12 bases between the germline ends. This CDR3 spans 15 amino acids. Germline CDR1 is SGHTA and CDR2 is FQGNSA. The whole variable domain, filled in from reference TRBV7-2 and TRBJ2-5, reads GAGVSQSPSNKVTEKGKDVELRCDPISGHTALYWYRQSLGQGLEFLIYFQGNSAPDKSGLPSDRFSAERTGGSVSTLTIQRTQQEDSAVYLCASSLAGGAAETQYFGPGTRLLVL.